This is a list of T cell receptor beta chains from one sample in a study of T cells in Graves' hyperthyroidism and ophthalmopathy. TCRdb re-analysed the multiplex PCR reads in MiXCR, keeping a single row per CDR3 protein. The table has a few hundred thousand distinct CDR3 sequences, roughly 15% seen once. Sequenced: blood. Receptors were obtained from a middle-aged woman with Graves' ophthalmopathy. The CDR3 runs from the conserved cysteine through the conserved F or W. A D gene is named only where the DNA matches it firmly. Expanded clones are given a class, and other clones once, few, many or no size at all.

>TRBV20-1|NA|TRBJ2-1|TRBD2
CSAKLRGGSYNEQFF
TGCAGTGCTAAACTCCGGGGGGGCTCCTACAATGAGCAGTTCTTC
>TRBV11-2|many|TRBJ2-7|NA
CASSFRTAAYEQYF
TGTGCCAGCAGCTTTCGGACAGCAGCCTACGAGCAGTACTTC
>TRBV28|few|TRBJ2-2|NA
CAIPAVKSGELFF
TGTGCCATACCCGCAGTTAAATCCGGGGAGCTGTTTTTT
>TRBV7-2|few|TRBJ2-1|NA
CASSTPLGFNHSEQFF
TGTGCCAGCAGCACCCCCTTGGGCTTCAACCACAGTGAGCAGTTCTTC
>TRBV6-1|NA|TRBJ1-2|TRBD1
CASSPDRATPGYGYTF
TGTGCCAGCAGCCCGGACAGGGCAACGCCGGGCTATGGCTACACCTTC
>TRBV20-1|few|TRBJ1-1|TRBD1
CSANRGWNTEAFF
TGCAGTGCGAACAGGGGTTGGAACACTGAAGCTTTCTTT
>TRBV2|many|TRBJ2-1|NA
CASSERTAEQFF
TGTGCCAGCAGTGAACGGACCGCTGAGCAGTTCTTC
>TRBV15|many|TRBJ2-1|TRBD2
CATSRGGGAYNEQFF
TGTGCCACCAGCAGAGGGGGGGGTGCCTACAATGAGCAGTTCTTC
>TRBV7-2|many|TRBJ2-7|TRBD2
CASSLSRLAGGKAYEQYF
TGTGCCAGCAGCTTATCTCGGCTAGCGGGAGGGAAGGCCTACGAGCAGTACTTC
>TRBV29-1|NA|TRBJ2-2|NA
CSVEHTGELFF
TGCAGCGTGGAACACACCGGGGAGCTGTTTTTT
>TRBV6-5|NA|TRBJ2-3|NA
CASSLTLTDTQYF
TGTGCCAGCAGTTTAACCCTGACAGATACGCAGTATTTT
>TRBV25-1|few|TRBJ2-7|TRBD1
CASSAGGWGYEQYF
TGTGCCAGCAGTGCAGGGGGTTGGGGCTACGAGCAGTACTTC
>TRBV6-1|many|TRBJ2-1|NA
CASSPRTFPTYNEQFF
TGTGCCAGCAGTCCTCGGACATTCCCTACCTACAATGAGCAGTTCTTC
>TRBV7-2|once|TRBJ1-3|TRBD1
CASSLLQGTGGNTIYF
TGTGCCAGCAGCTTACTTCAGGGGACAGGGGGAAACACCATATATTTT
>TRBV2|many|TRBJ2-3|NA
CASTRDMTLADTDTQYF
TGTGCCAGCACAAGGGACATGACGCTAGCGGACACAGATACGCAGTATTTT
>TRBV11-2|many|TRBJ1-2|NA
CASSLGTGLLGYTF
TGTGCCAGCAGCTTAGGAACAGGGCTGTTAGGCTACACCTTC
>TRBV7-6|few|TRBJ1-2|NA
CASSVGVSDYGYTF
TGTGCCAGCAGTGTCGGGGTTTCGGACTATGGCTACACCTTC
>TRBV12-5|many|TRBJ2-4|TRBD1
CASDKWRDRGRVAAKNIQYF
TGTGCTAGTGACAAATGGCGGGACAGGGGGCGCGTAGCAGCCAAAAACATTCAGTACTTC
>TRBV4-1|few|TRBJ1-1|NA
CASSQDGTGGGTEAFF
TGCGCCAGCAGCCAAGATGGTACAGGAGGAGGGACTGAAGCTTTCTTT
>TRBV3-1|NA|TRBJ1-5|NA
CASSQDPGSGQPQHF
TGTGCCAGCAGCCAAGATCCAGGGTCTGGTCAGCCCCAGCATTTT
>TRBV14|few|TRBJ2-5|NA
CASSLMGVYPGTQYF
TGTGCCAGCAGTCTGATGGGGGTCTACCCCGGGACCCAGTACTTC
>TRBV14|NA|TRBJ1-2|NA
CASSQDGEYYYGYTF
TGTGCCAGCAGCCAAGATGGGGAGTACTACTATGGCTACACCTTC
>TRBV4-1|few|TRBJ2-5|NA
CASSQESGAQETQYF
TGCGCCAGCAGCCAAGAGAGCGGAGCACAAGAGACCCAGTACTTC
>TRBV27|few|TRBJ2-7|TRBD2
CTSSFLSGGSYEQYF
TGTACCAGCAGTTTTTTGAGCGGGGGTTCCTACGAGCAGTACTTC
>TRBV28|many|TRBJ2-4|TRBD2
CASSFLAGKNIQYF
TGTGCCAGCAGTTTCCTAGCGGGGAAAAACATTCAGTACTTC
>TRBV7-2|NA|TRBJ2-7|TRBD2
CASSLGVGLATNEQYF
TGTGCCAGCAGCTTAGGAGTGGGACTAGCAACCAACGAGCAGTACTTC
>TRBV7-6|many|TRBJ2-1|TRBD2
CASSLEGTSGRAHNVEQFF
TGTGCCAGCAGCTTAGAAGGGACTAGCGGGAGGGCCCACAATGTTGAGCAGTTCTTC
>TRBV2|many|TRBJ1-5|NA
CASSWRGTGNQPQHF
TGTGCCAGCAGTTGGAGGGGTACTGGCAATCAGCCCCAGCATTTT
>TRBV2|many|TRBJ1-5|NA
CASSEKGFSSNQPQHF
TGTGCCAGCAGTGAAAAAGGTTTCAGTAGCAATCAGCCCCAGCATTTT
>TRBV2|many|TRBJ2-7|NA
CASSELEGVIYEQYF
TGTGCCAGCAGTGAATTGGAGGGAGTAATCTACGAGCAGTACTTC
>TRBV20-1|NA|TRBJ2-2|NA
CSARVRAGELFF
TGCAGTGCTAGAGTTCGTGCCGGGGAGCTGTTTTTT
>TRBV2|many|TRBJ2-1|TRBD1
CASSGTGEYNEQFF
TGTGCCAGCAGTGGGACAGGGGAGTACAATGAGCAGTTCTTC
>TRBV19|NA|TRBJ2-5|TRBD2
CASSNVAGGKETQYF
TGTGCCAGTAGTAATGTTGCGGGGGGAAAAGAGACCCAGTACTTC
>TRBV24-1|many|TRBJ2-1|NA
CATSDLTADSYNEQFF
TGTGCCACCAGTGATTTGACCGCGGACTCCTACAATGAGCAGTTCTTC
>TRBV7-9|NA|TRBJ1-3|NA
CASSLSSDSGNTIYF
TGTGCCAGCAGCTTAAGCAGTGACTCTGGAAACACCATATATTTT
>TRBV4-2|few|TRBJ2-1|TRBD2
CASSHPGGPNEQFF
TGTGCCAGCAGCCATCCGGGAGGACCTAATGAGCAGTTCTTC
>TRBV12-3/TRBV12-4|many|TRBJ2-3|TRBD1
CASTKRQGFVTQYF
TGTGCCAGCACCAAACGACAGGGTTTCGTTACGCAGTATTTT
>TRBV7-2|many|TRBJ2-3|TRBD2
CASSSLAGGLRGTDTQYF
TGTGCCAGCAGCTCACTAGCGGGGGGGCTTCGGGGGACAGATACGCAGTATTTT
>TRBV4-1|NA|TRBJ1-1|NA
CASSQDRGTRDTEAFF
TGCGCCAGCAGCCAAGATCGCGGGACACGAGACACTGAAGCTTTCTTT